This T cell receptor (beta chain) was retrieved from a study of blood T cell repertoires in COVID-19. Study information: Sources were T cells, B-cell-depleted T cells, or PBMCs; the material itself was cDNA or gDNA.

Germline assignment: CDR1 MNHEY and CDR2 SVGAGI. The J segment lost 2 bases and the V segment lost 2 bases, leaving 5 bases of the junction unmatched. This CDR3 has 15 residues. In the source study's methods: Amplification from reference gene primers served as the basis for estimated nucleated cell counts. Sequencing was performed with immunoSEQ multiplex PCR; in TCRdb, only in-frame clones are kept and a portion is missing. V and J calls and clone size are copied from that table; D and trimming were computed from the DNA. Here the sample spans about 260,000 clones, 75% to 90% being singletons. Participants were placed into cohorts based on the clinical history they reported. Cohort 3 donors counted as recovered after two negative PCRs, clearance, or resolved symptoms.

The sequence derives from a woman aged 18 to 35 who had recovered from COVID-19. The chain employs TRBV6-5 and TRBJ1-2; 7 positions agree with TRBD1. Sequenced material: PBMCs or T cells enriched from blood (not recorded which). CDR3 in amino acids: CASSYAMTGNYGYTF. DNA of the CDR3: TGTGCCAGCAGTTACGCCATGACAGGGAACTATGGCTACACCTTC.